This T cell receptor beta chain was found in a study of blood T cell repertoires in COVID-19. The method was immunoSEQ multiplex PCR; TCRdb's version includes in-frame clones alone and lacks a portion of them. The sample holds under 500,000 clones, around 89% seen once. The V end was cut by 10 bases, the J end by 3 bases, with 13 bases between. The germline V gene encodes CDR1 KGHDR and CDR2 SFDVKD. CDR3 length: 13 residues. This clonotype originated in a woman aged 25 to 45 with acute or convalescent COVID-19. The chain uses TRBV24-1 and TRBJ2-3; a weak D match, TRBD1 (5 bases). The sequenced material came from peripheral blood. The CDR3 loop is CATQDQGTDTQYF. The CDR3 nucleotides are TGTGCCACGCAAGATCAGGGAACAGATACGCAGTATTTT.